Each of the 24 T cell receptor beta chains below was sequenced from the same sample in a study of technical replicates of blood from a few donors. Assay: immunoSEQ multiplex PCR; the TCRdb copy retains only in-frame clones and omits some. The sample carries just over 70,000 clones, 90% to 95% recorded once. Source material: T cells isolated from PBMCs. These receptors originate from a human donor in good health.

V and J are TRBV7-9 and TRBJ1-5; D possibly corresponds to TRBD1 (6 bases). This CDR3 is 14 amino acids long. V dropped 3 bases and J dropped 9 bases, with 15 bases sitting between them. In germline, CDR1 is SEHNR, CDR2 FQNEAQ (reference sequence). CDR3 protein: CASSFETGGWPQHF. In nucleotides, the CDR3 is TGTGCCAGCAGCTTCGAGACAGGAGGTTGGCCCCAGCATTTT.

A remark on this clone: Other DNA sequences of this sample code for an identical CDR3. The rearrangement links TRBV6-5 to TRBJ2-4; unclear D gene. Germline assignment: CDR1 MNHEY and CDR2 SVGAGI. The CDR3 runs to 13 residues. V lost 2 bases and J lost 6, with 8 bases in between. DNA of the CDR3: TGTGCCAGCAGTTACGACCGCGGAAACATTCAGTACTTC. Translated, it gives CASSYDRGNIQYF.

The chain links TRBV28 to TRBJ2-7; D ambiguous. This CDR3 comprises 15 residues. CDR1 is MDHEN and CDR2 is SYDVKM in the germline V gene. Trimming took 8 bases from V and 0 from J, leaving 17 bases between them. CDR3 in DNA: TGTGCCAGCCGATTGACGGGTCAAAGCTCCTACGAGCAGTACTTC. Residues: CASRLTGQSSYEQYF.

This chain connects TRBV19 to TRBJ1-5; D might be TRBD1 (6 bases). Germline V gene data show CDR1 as LNHDA and CDR2 as SQIVND (reference sequence). The germline V and J ends were trimmed by 6 bases and 1 base, with 10 bases remaining between them. The CDR3 runs 14 residues. The CDR3 DNA reads TGTGCCAGTAGGAACAGGGCGAGCAATCAGCCCCAGCATTTT. It specifies CASRNRASNQPQHF.

The genes are TRBV7-9 and TRBJ1-4; D is possibly TRBD1 (6 bases). Trimming removed 3 bases at V and 7 bases at J, with 12 bases between. CDR1 SEHNR and CDR2 FQNEAQ come from the germline V gene (reference sequence). CDR3 length: 14 residues. The CDR3 DNA is TGTGCCAGCAGCTTGAACACAGGGAGTGAAAAACTGTTTTTT. This codes for CASSLNTGSEKLFF.

The chain is built from TRBV28 and TRBJ2-7; 9 bases fit TRBD1. Germline values: CDR1 MDHEN, CDR2 SYDVKM. After removal of 4 bases from V and 4 bases from J, the junction contained 11 bases not matched to a gene. The CDR3 sequence is 16 residues long. The CDR3 DNA reads as TGTGCCAGCAGTTCCCAGGGACAGGGTCTCAGGTACGAGCAGTACTTC. Protein product: CASSSQGQGLRYEQYF.

The chain links TRBV4-3 to TRBJ2-4; 7 nucleotides match TRBD2. The germline V gene encodes CDR1 LGHNA and CDR2 YSLEER. The length of the CDR3 is 19 residues. After removal of 0 bases from V and 0 bases from J, the junction contained 11 bases not matched to a gene. CDR3 coding DNA: TGCGCCAGCAGCCAAGATCCTGTCGGGACTACCTTAGCCAAAAACATTCAGTACTTC. Translated, it gives CASSQDPVGTTLAKNIQYF.

This clone was seen more than once but under ten times. The genes are TRBV6-1 and TRBJ2-7; a possible D gene is TRBD2 (6 bases). This CDR3 region has 14 residues. Germline V CDR1 and CDR2: MNHNS, SASEGT. V dropped 4 bases and J dropped 4 bases, with 14 bases sitting between them. CDR3 protein: CASSGTIEGYEQYF. The CDR3 region has the DNA TGTGCCAGCAGTGGGACTATCGAGGGATACGAGCAGTACTTC.

The genes are TRBV15 and TRBJ1-3; D perhaps matches TRBD1 (5 bases). The length of the CDR3 is 14 residues. The germline V gene has CDR1 LNHNV and CDR2 YYDKDF (reference sequence). The V gene lost 0 bases and the J gene lost 7 bases, with 10 bases spanning the gap. The chain's CDR3 is CATSRDREVNTIYF. CDR3 coding DNA: TGTGCCACCAGCAGAGACAGGGAGGTTAACACCATATATTTT.

V and J are TRBV2 and TRBJ1-2; 9 bases agree with TRBD1. V shed 8 bases, J shed 4 bases, and the junction held 8 bases outside the gene matches. The CDR3 is 14 amino acids. Germline V lookup: CDR1 SNHLY, CDR2 FYNNEI. CDR3 residues: CASLPGQGIYGYTF. CDR3 nucleotides: TGTGCCAGCTTGCCGGGACAGGGCATCTATGGCTACACCTTC.

The J gene is TRBJ1-1, the V gene TRBV19, with TRBD1 as a possible D gene (6 bases). The CDR3 has 13 residues. V lost 3 bases and J 7 bases, leaving 12 bases between the germline ends. Germline V CDR1 and CDR2: LNHDA, SQIVND (reference sequence). CDR3 sequence (DNA): TGTGCCAGTAGTATCCGAAGGGACATTGAAGCTTTCTTT. This sequence encodes CASSIRRDIEAFF.

The chain couples TRBV29-1 to TRBJ2-1; 7 bases match TRBD2. The CDR3 totals 14 residues. J lost 2 bases, V lost 6 bases, and 7 bases had no gene match. Germline values: CDR1 SQVTM, CDR2 ANQGSEA. This CDR3 reads CSVDSGTTYNEQFF. DNA of the CDR3: TGCAGCGTCGACTCCGGGACTACCTACAATGAGCAGTTCTTC.

Details on this clone: One end of the junction is discordant with germline, which a read error may explain. The chain uses TRBV6-7 and TRBJ2-1; no clear D. TRBV6-7 is flagged as an ORF with uncertain function. The CDR3 has 13 amino acids. The CDR3 DNA is TGTGCCAGCAGTTACTCCTACTACCATGAGCAGTTCTTC. This codes for CASSYSYYHEQFF.

In this sample, this clone turned up once. This chain's CDR3 is CASSLFGEQFF. The DNA for the CDR3 is TGTGCCAGCAGTTTATTTGGCGAGCAGTTCTTC. This chain links TRBV27 with TRBJ2-1; D unresolved. Germline CDR1 reads MNHEY; CDR2 reads SMNVEV (reference sequence). Trimming cost V 1 base and J 10 bases, with 5 bases left between them. CDR3 length: 11 residues.

This clone was observed a single time. V is TRBV19 and J is TRBJ1-1; D is ambiguous. The V end was cut by 5 bases, the J end by 0 bases, with 13 bases between. This CDR3 is 15 amino acids long. Germline CDR1 LNHDA, CDR2 SQIVND (reference sequence). Here the CDR3 reads CASSSTGLLNTEAFF. As DNA, the CDR3 is TGTGCCAGTAGTTCGACTGGACTGCTGAACACTGAAGCTTTCTTT.

V usage is TRBV7-2 and J usage is TRBJ2-6; 8 bases agree with TRBD1. The CDR3 spans 14 residues. CDR1 and CDR2 from the germline V gene are SGHTA and FQGNSA. Unmatched junction bases numbered 2, after V lost 0 bases and J lost 10 bases. This chain's CDR3 is CASSLARTGNVLTF. CDR3 bases: TGTGCCAGCAGCTTAGCCCGGACAGGGAACGTCCTGACTTTC.

The chain uses TRBV7-9 and TRBJ1-1, with D possibly TRBD1 on 5 matching bases. V was cut by 4 bases and J by 1 base, with 10 bases left in between. This CDR3 is built from 14 residues. Germline CDR1 reads SEHNR; CDR2 reads FQNEAQ (reference sequence). CDR3 in amino acids: CASSSQVRNTEAFF. CDR3 bases: TGTGCCAGCAGCTCACAGGTGAGGAACACTGAAGCTTTCTTT.

The J gene is TRBJ2-4, the V gene TRBV9; D uncertain. V was shortened by 0 bases and J by 5 bases, with 12 bases between the two germline ends. CDR3 length: 15 residues. Germline CDR1 reads SGDLS; CDR2 reads YYNGEE. The CDR3 sequence: CASSVGGTVENIQYF. CDR3 bases: TGTGCCAGCAGCGTAGGAGGTACGGTCGAAAACATTCAGTACTTC.

The gene calls are TRBV11-2 and TRBJ2-7, with a possible D match to TRBD2 (6 bases). Trimming stripped 5 bases from V and 7 bases from J, with 15 bases between. The CDR3 contains 13 residues. Germline-derived CDR1 and CDR2 are SGHAT and FQNNGV. The CDR3 coding sequence is TGTGCCAGCAGCACTCAGGAGGCGGGAGAGCAGTACTTC. Amino acids: CASSTQEAGEQYF. The full variable domain, in which reference TRBV11-2 and TRBJ2-7 provide the parts outside the CDR3, is EAGVAQSPRYKIIEKRQSVAFWCNPISGHATLYWYQQILGQGPKLLIQFQNNGVVDDSQLPKDRFSAERLKGVDSTLKIQPAKLEDSAVYLCASSTQEAGEQYFGPGTRLTVT.

This clone was observed a single time. This rearrangement joins TRBV5-1 to TRBJ1-1, with D tentatively TRBD1 (5 bases). This CDR3 contains 15 residues. CDR1 is SGHRS and CDR2 is YFSETQ in the germline V gene. Trimming removed 4 bases at V and 2 bases at J, with 15 bases between. CDR3 coding DNA: TGCGCCAGCAGCGCTAGTGGACATAAAAACACTGAAGCTTTCTTT. Protein: CASSASGHKNTEAFF.

The CDR3 reads CASTILEDINTEAFF. CDR3 bases: TGTGCCAGCACCATTTTAGAGGACATAAACACTGAAGCTTTCTTT. The chain joins TRBV11-2 to TRBJ1-1; tentative D call: TRBD1 (5 bases). The CDR3 has 15 residues. V lost 7 bases to trimming and J lost 2 bases, with 17 bases between them. Germline V CDR1 and CDR2: SGHAT, FQNNGV.

This rearrangement joins TRBV28 to TRBJ1-1; TRBD1 matches 8 bases. The CDR3 has 13 residues. J lost 6 bases, V lost 6 bases, and 6 bases had no gene match. Germline assignment: CDR1 MDHEN and CDR2 SYDVKM. Written as DNA, the CDR3 is TGTGCCAGCAGGGGGACAGGCGGCCCTGAAGCTTTCTTT. Protein product: CASRGTGGPEAFF.

The chain joins TRBV5-1 to TRBJ2-5; perhaps TRBD2 as D (6 bases). Germline V gene lookup returns CDR1 SGHRS and CDR2 YFSETQ. This CDR3 region has 14 residues. V shed 4 bases and J shed 5 bases, with 15 bases lying between them. The CDR3 protein is CASSDPRGFETQYF. In DNA, the CDR3 is TGCGCCAGCAGCGACCCTCGGGGGTTTGAGACCCAGTACTTC.

This clone was recorded only once. The chain links TRBV27 to TRBJ2-7; 11 nucleotides agree with TRBD1. The CDR3 sequence is 15 residues long. Germline V gene lookup returns CDR1 MNHEY and CDR2 SMNVEV (reference sequence). V lost 5 bases to trimming and J lost 9 bases; unmatched junction nucleotides: 12. The CDR3 sequence: CASSLPGTGGSGQYF. As DNA, the CDR3 is TGTGCCAGCAGTCTACCCGGGACAGGGGGTTCAGGGCAGTACTTC.